This entry describes one T cell receptor beta chain. Its antigen is as yet unknown. This sequence may be a read error, since a much larger clone differs from it by one base. These data originate in a study of response to subunit inactivated influenza vaccine. General study points: A suggestion made by the authors is that each seasonal influenza vaccination recruits few new T cells.

One entry per CDR3 protein, called by TCRdb with MiXCR from the RT-PCR reads. The data show 400,000 to 650,000 distinct CDR3 sequences, less than 7.5% seen once. The CDR3 contains 14 residues. Germline lookup yields CDR1 SGHRS and CDR2 YFSETQ. With 0 bases removed from V and 2 bases from J, the gap between germline ends came to 9 bases. The sample was PBMCs from blood, taken 23 months after vaccination. The chain carries TRBV5-1 and TRBJ2-7; D gene uncertain. The origin of this receptor is a man aged 45-69 years who received an inactivated influenza vaccine. DNA for the CDR3: TGCGCCAGCAGCTTGGGCGTGGCCCCCTACGAGCAGTACTTC. Encoded protein: CASSLGVAPYEQYF.